This TCR beta chain appears in the sequencing data of a study of blood T cell repertoires in COVID-19 (dated by TCRdb to about 2020). Context from the whole study: The collaborator samples originated in the United States, Italy and Spain and spanned the acute and convalescent phases of COVID-19. The material from the prospective study consisted of cDNA or gDNA derived from T cells, B-cell-depleted T cells, or PBMCs. The dataset comprised deeply sampled blood TCRbeta repertoires from subjects exposed to, actively infected with, or recovered from COVID-19. The repertoires were released in a freely available public database meant as a resource for research on the immune response to SARS-CoV-2. The samples were drawn from the first 160 participants of the ongoing ImmuneRACE study and from roughly 1,300 subjects provided by 6 global collaborators. The sample metadata nearly always contained a de-identified subject ID, COVID-19 status, age in years and sex. Where HLA class I and class II types were available, the types were taken from metadata supplied by the sample provider, not from assay-based typing. Overall results and qualifications from the work: The quantity of clinical and demographic metadata differed by source and by participant and was supplied without curation.

Including cysteine and phenylalanine, the CDR3 has 15 amino acids. CDR3 DNA only is kept here, 45 bases in frame from base 1. The V and J ends are trimmed by 6 bases and 3 bases, leaving 18 bases between them. Via the germline V gene, CDR1 is SGHTA and CDR2 FQGNSA. Concerning this clone itself: The clone's antigen remains unknown. Base qualities are missing; no much larger clone stands one base away.

Collaborating institutions collected whole blood in K2EDTA tubes following their own protocols. Collaborator samples were shipped for TCRbeta analysis as frozen whole blood, isolated PBMCs, or DNA extracted from either sample type. TCRbeta CDR3 regions were amplified from genomic DNA by means of the immunoSEQ Assay, a bias-controlled multiplex PCR. Regarding the original processing steps: Nucleated cell counts per sample were estimated from amplification of reference gene primers within the assay. To quantify the absolute abundance of each unique TCRbeta CDR3 rearrangement, sequence reads were collapsed and filtered. Productive Simpson clonality was computed per sample as the square root of Simpson's diversity index over productive rearrangements. TCRdb provides this immuneACCESS table in a form limited to in-frame rearrangements. Some clones are lacking; in checked studies, under half of them reflect an unresolved V gene, and why the rest are absent is not known. From that table come the V and J calls and clone size; the DNA was used to work out D and trimming. Across this sample there are over 130,000 clones, with more than 75% seen only once. 2.2% of the sample lies in the top ten.

The source material was peripheral blood. The TCR comes from a man aged 70 or older with acute or convalescent COVID-19. The rearrangement joined TRBV7-2 to TRBJ2-7; perhaps TRBD2 is the D gene, with 6 bases matching. The CDR3: CASRLALGGIYEQYF. At the DNA level, the sequence is TGTGCCAGCAGGCTGGCTCTTGGGGGGATCTACGAGCAGTACTTC.